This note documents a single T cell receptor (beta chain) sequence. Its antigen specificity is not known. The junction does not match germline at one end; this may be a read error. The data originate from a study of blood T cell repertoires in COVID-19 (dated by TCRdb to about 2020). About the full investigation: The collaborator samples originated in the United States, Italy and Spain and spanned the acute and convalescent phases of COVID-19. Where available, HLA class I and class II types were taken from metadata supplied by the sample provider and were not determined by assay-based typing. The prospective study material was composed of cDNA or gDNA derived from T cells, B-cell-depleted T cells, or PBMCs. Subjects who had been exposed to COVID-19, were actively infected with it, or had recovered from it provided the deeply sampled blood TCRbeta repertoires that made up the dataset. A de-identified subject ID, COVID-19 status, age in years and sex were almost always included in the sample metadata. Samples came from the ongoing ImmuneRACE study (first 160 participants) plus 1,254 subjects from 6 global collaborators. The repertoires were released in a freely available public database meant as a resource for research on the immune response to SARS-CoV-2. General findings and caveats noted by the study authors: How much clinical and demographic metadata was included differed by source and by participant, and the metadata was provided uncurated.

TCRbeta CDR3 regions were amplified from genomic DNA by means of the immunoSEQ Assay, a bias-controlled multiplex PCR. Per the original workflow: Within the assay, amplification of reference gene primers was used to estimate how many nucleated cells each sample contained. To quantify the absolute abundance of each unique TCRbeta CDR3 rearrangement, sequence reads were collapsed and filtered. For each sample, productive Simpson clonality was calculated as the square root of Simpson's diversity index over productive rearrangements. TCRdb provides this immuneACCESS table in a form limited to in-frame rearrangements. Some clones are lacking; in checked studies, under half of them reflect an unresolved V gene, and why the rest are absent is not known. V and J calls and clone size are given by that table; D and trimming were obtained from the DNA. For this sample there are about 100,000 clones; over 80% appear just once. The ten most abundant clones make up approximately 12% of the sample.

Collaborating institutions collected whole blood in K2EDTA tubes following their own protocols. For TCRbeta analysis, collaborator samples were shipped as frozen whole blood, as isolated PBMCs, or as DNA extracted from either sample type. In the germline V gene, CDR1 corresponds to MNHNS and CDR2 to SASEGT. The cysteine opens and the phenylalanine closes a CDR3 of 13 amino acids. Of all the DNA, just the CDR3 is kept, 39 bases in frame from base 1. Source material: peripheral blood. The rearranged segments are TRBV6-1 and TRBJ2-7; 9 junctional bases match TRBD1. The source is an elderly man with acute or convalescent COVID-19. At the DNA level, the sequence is TGTGCCAGCAGTGATGAATGGGAGAACAGGGGGCACTTC. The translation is CASSDEWENRGHF.